The 25 T cell receptor beta chains below were found in one sample sequenced in a study of blood T cell repertoires in COVID-19. Data came from immunoSEQ multiplex PCR; TCRdb stores just in-frame clones and leaves some out. Of approximately 79,000 clones in the sample, 70% to 85% were seen once. Source material: peripheral blood. Receptors originate from a woman aged 50 to 60 with acute or convalescent COVID-19.

This rearrangement joins TRBV24-1 to TRBJ2-2; TRBD2 agrees at 8 bases. Germline CDR1 KGHDR, CDR2 SFDVKD. Trimming took 2 bases from V and 5 from J; bases not matched to a gene: 6. The CDR3 covers 16 residues. This CDR3 is CATSDSGGPKTGELFF. DNA for the CDR3: TGTGCCACCAGTGATTCGGGGGGGCCTAAGACCGGGGAGCTGTTTTTT.

V usage is TRBV3-1 (or the pseudogene TRBV3-2) and J usage is TRBJ1-2; TRBD1 aligns across 9 bases. The CDR3 is 16 residues long. Losses at the gene ends were 4 bases for V and 0 bases for J; bases not matched to a gene: 6. Germline-derived CDR1 and CDR2 are LGHDT and YNNKEL (reference sequence). CDR3 in amino acids: CASSLQGAPPNYGYTF. The CDR3 nucleotides read TGTGCCAGCAGCCTACAGGGGGCGCCTCCTAACTATGGCTACACCTTC.

The rearrangement uses TRBV14 and TRBJ2-7; tentatively, D is TRBD1 (7 bases). V dropped 6 bases and J dropped 2 bases, with 11 bases sitting between them. CDR1 SGHDN and CDR2 FVKESK come from the germline V gene. The CDR3 spans 13 residues. The DNA for the CDR3 is TGTGCCAGCAGTGGGGGGACAGCCTACGAGCAGTACTTC. This encodes CASSGGTAYEQYF.

V gene TRBV5-1 combines with J gene TRBJ2-1, with TRBD1 matching 8 bases. Germline V gene lookup returns CDR1 SGHRS and CDR2 YFSETQ. The CDR3 loop spans 15 amino acids. V shed 2 bases, J shed 6 bases, and the junction held 7 bases outside the gene matches. The CDR3 bases are TGCGCCAGCAGCTTTTCCCAAACAGGGGGCAATGAGCAGTTCTTC. This gives the protein CASSFSQTGGNEQFF.

The rearrangement joins TRBV25-1 to TRBJ2-1, with D possibly matching TRBD2 (5 bases). The germline CDR1 and CDR2 sequences are MGHDK and SYGVNS. The CDR3 consists of 11 residues. V was pared by 6 bases and J by 14 bases, with 14 bases between. This chain's CDR3 is CASRWPGLKFF. CDR3 DNA: TGTGCCAGCAGATGGCCGGGATTAAAGTTCTTC.

The chain couples TRBV19 to TRBJ1-5; D is ambiguous. This CDR3 has 15 amino acids. Trimming removed 6 bases at V and 4 bases at J, with 16 bases between. The germline gives CDR1 LNHDA, CDR2 SQIVND (reference sequence). The CDR3 coding sequence is TGTGCCAGTAGGGGATGGCAGGCGGGGAATCAGCCCCAGCATTTT. Translating gives CASRGWQAGNQPQHF. Supplemented by reference TRBV19 and TRBJ1-5, the full variable domain reads DGGITQSPKYLFRKEGQNVTLSCEQNLNHDAMYWYRQDPGQGLRLIYYSQIVNDFQKGDIAEGYSVSREKKESFPLTVTSAQKNPTAFYLCASRGWQAGNQPQHFGDGTRLSIL.

The chain joins TRBV9 to TRBJ2-7; possible D gene TRBD2, 6 bases. The CDR3 length is 15 residues. Germline CDR1 reads SGDLS; CDR2 reads YYNGEE. V lost 3 bases and J 5 bases, leaving 18 bases between the germline ends. In DNA form, the CDR3 reads TGTGCCAGCAGCGAGGGGAGCGTCGGGAGACACGAGCAGTACTTC. Its protein is CASSEGSVGRHEQYF.

This clone was found a few times. This chain connects TRBV4-3 to TRBJ2-7, with 8 bases matching TRBD2. The length of the CDR3 is 15 residues. Germline V gene data show CDR1 as LGHNA and CDR2 as YSLEER. With V trimmed by 4 bases and J by 4 bases, 9 bases remained unmatched. The CDR3 is CASSRSSGIGYEQYF. Here the CDR3 DNA reads TGCGCCAGCAGCCGAAGTAGCGGGATAGGTTACGAGCAGTACTTC.

The chain joins TRBV7-2 to TRBJ2-3, with 8 bases fitting TRBD2. The length of the CDR3 is 12 residues. V shed 2 bases, J shed 15 bases, and the junction held 7 bases outside the gene matches. Germline values: CDR1 SGHTA, CDR2 FQGNSA. CDR3 region: CASSLPGLDIYF. CDR3 nucleotide sequence: TGTGCCAGCAGCTTACCGGGACTAGATATTTATTTT.

The J gene is TRBJ2-1, the V gene TRBV3-1 (or the pseudogene TRBV3-2), with 9 bases lining up with TRBD2. The CDR3 runs to 16 residues. The J segment lost 8 bases and the V segment lost 3 bases, leaving 11 bases of the junction unmatched. CDR1 LGHDT and CDR2 YNNKEL come from the germline V gene (reference sequence). The DNA for the CDR3 is TGTGCCAGCAGCCACCTCGCGGGACTAGCCTCGTATGAGCAGTTCTTC. Translating gives CASSHLAGLASYEQFF.

This chain connects TRBV3-1 (or the pseudogene TRBV3-2) to TRBJ2-1; no firm D call. Trimming removed 4 bases at V and 10 bases at J, with 14 bases between. Germline V gives CDR1 LGHDT, CDR2 YNNKEL (reference sequence). This CDR3 is 13 amino acids long. CDR3 region: CASSPLGRHEQFF. CDR3 sequence (DNA): TGTGCCAGCAGCCCCCTAGGTAGGCACGAGCAGTTCTTC.

V and J are TRBV4-1 and TRBJ1-2; tentative D call: TRBD1 (6 bases). Between the trimmed V and J ends, which lost 6 bases and 0 bases, there was a span of 11 bases. The CDR3 has 14 amino acids. CDR1 and CDR2 (germline): MGHRA, YSYEKL. CDR3 amino acids: CASRAQGTNYGYTF. Here the CDR3 DNA reads TGCGCCAGCAGAGCTCAGGGGACTAACTATGGCTACACCTTC.

This chain joins TRBV19 and TRBJ1-2; 7 nucleotides align to TRBD1. This CDR3 comprises 17 residues. Trimming at V came to 2 bases and at J to 7 bases, leaving 16 bases not matched to a gene. Germline V lookup: CDR1 LNHDA, CDR2 SQIVND (reference sequence). CDR3 loop: CASSILGGQPAASGYTF. The CDR3 region has the DNA TGTGCCAGTAGTATATTGGGGGGACAGCCCGCGGCGTCTGGCTACACCTTC.

This chain links TRBV19 with TRBJ2-7; 9 bases agree with TRBD1. J gave up 6 bases and V 5 bases, and 11 bases lay outside the gene matches. This CDR3 has 15 residues. Germline V gene data show CDR1 as LNHDA and CDR2 as SQIVND (reference sequence). Here the CDR3 DNA reads TGTGCCAGTAGTCCTAGACAGGGGGGACGATTCGAGCAGTACTTC. It yields the protein CASSPRQGGRFEQYF.

The gene calls are TRBV6-5 and TRBJ2-1; TRBD2 agrees at 7 bases. From germline, CDR1 is MNHEY and CDR2 SVGAGI. The CDR3 covers 12 residues. With 6 bases clipped from V and 4 bases from J, the junction kept 0 bases outside the gene matches. The CDR3 DNA sequence: TGTGCCAGCAGGGGGGGGTACAATGAGCAGTTCTTC. Translated, it gives CASRGGYNEQFF.

This clone was found a few times. The CDR3 region has the DNA TGTGCCAGTACCCCGGACAGGGGGCGATCACCCCTCCACTTT. It encodes CASTPDRGRSPLHF. This chain uses TRBV19 with TRBJ1-6; TRBD1 matches 11 bases. The CDR3 covers 14 residues. CDR1 LNHDA and CDR2 SQIVND come from the germline V gene (reference sequence). Trimming took 7 bases from V and 10 from J; bases not matched to a gene: 6.

This chain connects TRBV7-8 to TRBJ1-1; D unresolved. The germline V gene has CDR1 SGHVS and CDR2 FQNEAQ. The CDR3 loop spans 15 amino acids. V gave up 1 base and J gave up 0 bases, with 9 bases separating them. The CDR3 DNA reads as TGTGCCAGCAGCTTAGGTAACATCTTGAACACTGAAGCTTTCTTT. Its translation: CASSLGNILNTEAFF.

The chain couples TRBV5-1 to TRBJ1-6; TRBD1 matches 8 bases. The junction had 7 bases not matched to a gene; V was cut back by 0 bases and J by 8 bases. The CDR3 sequence is 16 residues long. The germline V gene encodes CDR1 SGHRS and CDR2 YFSETQ. The CDR3 DNA is TGCGCCAGCAGCTTGGTCGGACAGGGATTTGATTCACCCCTCCACTTT. Protein: CASSLVGQGFDSPLHF.

This clone was found a few times. This chain links TRBV6-5 with TRBJ1-2; TRBD1 matches 8 bases. Germline V CDR1 and CDR2: MNHEY, SVGAGI. Losses at the gene ends were 6 bases for V and 11 bases for J; bases not matched to a gene: 14. This CDR3 has 14 residues. CDR3 region: CASSTRTGIEWYTF. In DNA, the CDR3 is TGTGCCAGCAGCACAAGGACAGGGATTGAGTGGTACACCTTC.

This chain joins TRBV2 and TRBJ1-3; no clear D. The CDR3 consists of 14 residues. Germline assignment: CDR1 SNHLY and CDR2 FYNNEI. V lost 8 bases and J 4 bases, leaving 15 bases between the germline ends. The DNA of the CDR3 is TGTGCCAGCTCTGAGGAGGCCGAGGGAAACACCATATATTTT. Amino acid sequence: CASSEEAEGNTIYF.

V usage is TRBV2 and J usage is TRBJ2-5; possible D gene TRBD1, 5 bases. Trimming removed 4 bases from V and 5 bases from J, with 14 bases in between. CDR1 and CDR2 from the germline V gene are SNHLY and FYNNEI. The CDR3 is 14 amino acids. The CDR3: CASSGLGQLETQYF. The CDR3 DNA reads as TGTGCCAGCAGTGGCCTGGGGCAATTGGAGACCCAGTACTTC.

In this sample, this clone turned up a few times. In DNA form, the CDR3 reads TGTGCCAGCAGTAGACAGAGGGGGGGCTATGGCTACACCTTC. Protein sequence: CASSRQRGGYGYTF. V is TRBV3-1 (or the pseudogene TRBV3-2) and J is TRBJ1-2, with D perhaps TRBD1 (6 bases). CDR1 and CDR2 from the germline V gene are LGHDT and YNNKEL (reference sequence). CDR3 length: 14 residues. V was pared by 6 bases and J by 4 bases, with 15 bases between.

The V call is TRBV7-2, the J call TRBJ2-7; 10 positions match TRBD2. In germline, CDR1 is SGHTA, CDR2 FQGNSA. Unmatched junction bases numbered 3, after V lost 8 bases and J lost 2 bases. CDR3 length: 13 residues. For the CDR3, the DNA is TGTGCCAGCCGAGCGGGGGGGCCCTACGAGCAGTACTTC. Protein sequence: CASRAGGPYEQYF.

The genes are TRBV5-1 and TRBJ1-6; D possibly corresponds to TRBD1 (6 bases). Trimming removed 5 bases from V and 4 bases from J, with 10 bases in between. Germline V gene data show CDR1 as SGHRS and CDR2 as YFSETQ. The CDR3 has 14 amino acids. The CDR3, as DNA: TGCGCCAGCAGTGAAGGGGGTTATAATTCACCCCTCCACTTT. Translated, it gives CASSEGGYNSPLHF.

The chain combines TRBV9 with TRBJ1-1; D possibly corresponds to TRBD1 (6 bases). Germline CDR1 SGDLS, CDR2 YYNGEE. The CDR3 is 14 residues long. V shed 4 bases and J shed 5 bases, with 15 bases lying between them. CDR3 residues: CASSQGPTRTEAFF. The CDR3 bases are TGTGCCAGCAGCCAGGGGCCGACGCGAACTGAAGCTTTCTTT.